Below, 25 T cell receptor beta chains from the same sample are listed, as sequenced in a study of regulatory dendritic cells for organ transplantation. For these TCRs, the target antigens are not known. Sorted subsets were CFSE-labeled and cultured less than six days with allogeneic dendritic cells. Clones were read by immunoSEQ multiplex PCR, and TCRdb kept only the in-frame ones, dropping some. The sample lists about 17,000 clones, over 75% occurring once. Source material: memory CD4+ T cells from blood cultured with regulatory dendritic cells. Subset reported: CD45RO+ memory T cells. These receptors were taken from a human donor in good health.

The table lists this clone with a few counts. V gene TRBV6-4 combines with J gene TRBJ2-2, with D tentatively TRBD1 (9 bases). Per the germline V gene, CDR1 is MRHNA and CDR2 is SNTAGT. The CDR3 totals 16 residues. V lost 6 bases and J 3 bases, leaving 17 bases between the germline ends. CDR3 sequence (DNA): TGTGCCAGCAGAGCCGGGGGGGACAGGGACACCGGGGAGCTGTTTTTT. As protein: CASRAGGDRDTGELFF.

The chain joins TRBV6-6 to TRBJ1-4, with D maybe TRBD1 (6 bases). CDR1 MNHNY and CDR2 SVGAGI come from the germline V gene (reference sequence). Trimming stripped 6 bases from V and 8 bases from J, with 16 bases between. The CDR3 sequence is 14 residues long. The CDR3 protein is CASSQGGLGEKLFF. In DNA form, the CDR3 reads TGTGCCAGCAGCCAAGGGGGTCTCGGAGAAAAACTGTTTTTT.

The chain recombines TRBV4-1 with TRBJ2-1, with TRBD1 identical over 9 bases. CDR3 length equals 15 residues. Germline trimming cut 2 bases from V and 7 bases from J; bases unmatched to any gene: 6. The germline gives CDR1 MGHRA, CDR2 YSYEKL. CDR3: CASSQTGTGSNEQFF. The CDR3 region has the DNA TGCGCCAGCAGCCAAACCGGGACAGGGTCTAATGAGCAGTTCTTC.

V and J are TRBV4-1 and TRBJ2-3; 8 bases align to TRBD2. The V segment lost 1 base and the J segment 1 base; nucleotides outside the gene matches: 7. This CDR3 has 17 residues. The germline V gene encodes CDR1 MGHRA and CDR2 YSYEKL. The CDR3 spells CASSQVLSAGGTDTQYF. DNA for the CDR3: TGCGCCAGCAGCCAAGTGTTGTCAGCGGGGGGCACAGATACGCAGTATTTT.

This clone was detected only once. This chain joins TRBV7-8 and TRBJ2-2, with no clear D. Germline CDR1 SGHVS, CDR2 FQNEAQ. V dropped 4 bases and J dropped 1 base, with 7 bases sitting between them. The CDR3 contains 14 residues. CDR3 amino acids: CASSSSRNTGELFF. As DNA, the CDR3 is TGTGCCAGCAGCTCCTCCCGGAACACCGGGGAGCTGTTTTTT.

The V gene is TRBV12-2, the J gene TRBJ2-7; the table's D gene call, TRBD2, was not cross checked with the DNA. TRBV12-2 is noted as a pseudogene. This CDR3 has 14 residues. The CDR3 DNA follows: TGTGCAAGTCGCGATTCGGGAGATACCTACGAGCAGTACTTC. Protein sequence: CASRDSGDTYEQYF.

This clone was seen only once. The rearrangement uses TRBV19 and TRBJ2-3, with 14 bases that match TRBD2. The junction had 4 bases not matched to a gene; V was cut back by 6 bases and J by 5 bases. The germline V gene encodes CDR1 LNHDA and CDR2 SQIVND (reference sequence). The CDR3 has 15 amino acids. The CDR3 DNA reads TGTGCCAGTAGGGGACTAGCGGGAGTAGTAGATACGCAGTATTTT. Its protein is CASRGLAGVVDTQYF.

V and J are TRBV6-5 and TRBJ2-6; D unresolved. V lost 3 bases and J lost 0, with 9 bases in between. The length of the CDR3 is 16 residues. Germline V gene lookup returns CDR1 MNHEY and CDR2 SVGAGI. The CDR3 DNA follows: TGTGCCAGCAGTTATAAGGTAGACTCTGGGGCCAACGTCCTGACTTTC. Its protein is CASSYKVDSGANVLTF.

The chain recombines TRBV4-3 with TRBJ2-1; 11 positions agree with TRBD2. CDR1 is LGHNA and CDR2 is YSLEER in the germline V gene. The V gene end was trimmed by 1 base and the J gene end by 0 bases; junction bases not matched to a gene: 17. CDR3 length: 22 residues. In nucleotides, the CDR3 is TGCGCCAGCAGCCAAGGGCGGGTAGCGGGGGGGCTAGATCGCAGCTCCTACAATGAGCAGTTCTTC. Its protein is CASSQGRVAGGLDRSSYNEQFF.

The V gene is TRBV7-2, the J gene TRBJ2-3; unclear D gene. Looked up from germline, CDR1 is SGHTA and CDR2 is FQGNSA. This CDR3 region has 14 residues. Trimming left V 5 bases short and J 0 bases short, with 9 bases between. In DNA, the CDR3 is TGTGCCAGCAGCCCGTCAACTAGCACAGATACGCAGTATTTT. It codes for CASSPSTSTDTQYF.

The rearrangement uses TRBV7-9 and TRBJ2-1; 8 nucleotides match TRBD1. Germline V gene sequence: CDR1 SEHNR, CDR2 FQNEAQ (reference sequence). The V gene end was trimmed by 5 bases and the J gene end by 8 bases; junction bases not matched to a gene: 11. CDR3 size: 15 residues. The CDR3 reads CASSSNRGDRDEQFF. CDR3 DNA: TGTGCCAGCAGCAGTAACAGGGGGGATAGAGATGAGCAGTTCTTC.

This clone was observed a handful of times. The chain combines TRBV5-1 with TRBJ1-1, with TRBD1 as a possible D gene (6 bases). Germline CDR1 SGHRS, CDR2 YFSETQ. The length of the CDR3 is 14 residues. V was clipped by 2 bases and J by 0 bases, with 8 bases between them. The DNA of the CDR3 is TGCGCCAGCAGCTTAGGACAGATGAACACTGAAGCTTTCTTT. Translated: CASSLGQMNTEAFF.

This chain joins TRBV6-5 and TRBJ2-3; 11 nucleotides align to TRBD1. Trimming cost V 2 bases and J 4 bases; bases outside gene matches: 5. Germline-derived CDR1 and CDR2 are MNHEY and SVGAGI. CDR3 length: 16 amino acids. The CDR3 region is CASSYTPGQGADTQYF. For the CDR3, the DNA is TGTGCCAGCAGTTACACCCCGGGACAGGGGGCAGATACGCAGTATTTT.

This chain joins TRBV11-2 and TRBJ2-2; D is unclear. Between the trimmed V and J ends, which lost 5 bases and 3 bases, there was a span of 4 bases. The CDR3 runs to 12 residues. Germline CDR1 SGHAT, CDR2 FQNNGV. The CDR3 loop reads CASSTDTGELFF. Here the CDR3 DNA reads TGTGCCAGCAGCACCGACACCGGGGAGCTGTTTTTT.

In nucleotides, the CDR3 is TGTGCCAGCAAGAACGGGGGGGCCTCCGCTGAAGCTTTCTTT. It yields the protein CASKNGGASAEAFF. The rearrangement links TRBV2 to TRBJ1-1; tentative D call: TRBD1 (6 bases). CDR3 length: 14 residues. V was shortened by 7 bases and J by 6 bases, with 18 bases between the two germline ends. Germline loops: CDR1 SNHLY, CDR2 FYNNEI.

CDR3 bases: TGTGCCAGCAGCTCGGGGAGGCTTTGGGGTGAGCAGTACTTC. This codes for CASSSGRLWGEQYF. The chain recombines TRBV7-2 with TRBJ2-7; a weak D match, TRBD2 (6 bases). V was trimmed by 4 bases and J by 7 bases, leaving 17 bases between them. CDR3 length: 14 residues. Germline lookup yields CDR1 SGHTA and CDR2 FQGNSA.

The CDR3 loop is CASSKSRQGNTEAFF. In DNA, the CDR3 is TGTGCCAGCAGCAAATCCAGACAGGGGAACACTGAAGCTTTCTTT. The V call is TRBV6-6, the J call TRBJ1-1, with 7 bases matching TRBD1. V was pared by 6 bases and J by 1 base, with 8 bases of the junction left unmatched. CDR3 length equals 15 residues. Germline loops: CDR1 MNHNY, CDR2 SVGAGI (reference sequence).

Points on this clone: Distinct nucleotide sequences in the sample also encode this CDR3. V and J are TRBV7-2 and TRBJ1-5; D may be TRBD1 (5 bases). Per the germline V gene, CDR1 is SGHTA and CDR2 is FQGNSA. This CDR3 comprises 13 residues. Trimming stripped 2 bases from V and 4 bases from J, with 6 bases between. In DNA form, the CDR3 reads TGTGCCAGCAGCTTACGGGGGAATCAGCCCCAGCATTTT. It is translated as CASSLRGNQPQHF.

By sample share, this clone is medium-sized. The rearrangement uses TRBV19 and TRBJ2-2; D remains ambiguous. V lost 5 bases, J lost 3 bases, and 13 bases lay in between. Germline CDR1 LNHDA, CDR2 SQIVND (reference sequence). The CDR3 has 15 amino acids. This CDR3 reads CASSPPGRDTGELFF. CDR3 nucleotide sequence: TGTGCCAGTAGTCCCCCGGGCCGCGACACCGGGGAGCTGTTTTTT.

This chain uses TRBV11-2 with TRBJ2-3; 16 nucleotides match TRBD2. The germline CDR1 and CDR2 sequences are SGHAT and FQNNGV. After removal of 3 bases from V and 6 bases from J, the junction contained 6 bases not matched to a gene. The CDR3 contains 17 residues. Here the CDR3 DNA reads TGTGCCAGCAGCTTGCCGGGACTAGCGGGAGGGCTGGATACGCAGTATTTT. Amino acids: CASSLPGLAGGLDTQYF.

CDR3 region: CASSRPGEKLFF. The CDR3 region has the DNA TGTGCCAGCAGCCGGCCGGGTGAAAAACTGTTTTTT. This rearrangement joins TRBV11-2 to TRBJ1-4; no definite D call. V lost 5 bases and J 7 bases, leaving 8 bases between the germline ends. The CDR3 extends over 12 amino acids. From germline, CDR1 is SGHAT and CDR2 FQNNGV.

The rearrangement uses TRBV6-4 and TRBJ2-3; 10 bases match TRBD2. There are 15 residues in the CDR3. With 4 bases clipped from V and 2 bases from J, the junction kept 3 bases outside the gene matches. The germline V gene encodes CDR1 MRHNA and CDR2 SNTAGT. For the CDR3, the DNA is TGTGCCAGCAGTGCCGGGACTAGCGACACAGATACGCAGTATTTT. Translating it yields CASSAGTSDTDTQYF.

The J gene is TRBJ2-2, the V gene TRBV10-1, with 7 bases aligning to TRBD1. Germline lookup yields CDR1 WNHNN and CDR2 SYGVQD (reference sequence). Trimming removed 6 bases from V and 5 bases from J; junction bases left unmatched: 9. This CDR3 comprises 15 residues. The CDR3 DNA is TGCGCCAGCAGCCCAGGGGGAATGAGGACCGGGGAGCTGTTTTTT. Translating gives CASSPGGMRTGELFF.

The CDR3 here is CASSPVEGAGSNYGYTF. CDR3 bases: TGTGCCAGCTCACCCGTGGAAGGGGCAGGGAGTAACTATGGCTACACCTTC. The genes are TRBV18 and TRBJ1-2; TRBD1 is a possible D gene (5 bases). This CDR3 is 17 amino acids long. Germline V gene data show CDR1 as KGHSH and CDR2 as LQKENI. The V gene lost 3 bases and the J gene lost 1 base, with 18 bases spanning the gap. Looking up the rest from reference TRBV18 and TRBJ1-2 gives the full variable domain: NAGVMQNPRHLVRRRGQEARLRCSPMKGHSHVYWYRQLPEEGLKFMVYLQKENIIDESGMPKERFSAEFPKEGPSILRIQQVVRGDSAAYFCASSPVEGAGSNYGYTFGSGTRLTVV.

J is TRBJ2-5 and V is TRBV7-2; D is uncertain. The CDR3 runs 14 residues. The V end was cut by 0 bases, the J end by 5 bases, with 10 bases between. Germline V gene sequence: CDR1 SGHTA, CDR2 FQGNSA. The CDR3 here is CASSLAGFRETQYF. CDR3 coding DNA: TGTGCCAGCAGCTTAGCGGGGTTCCGGGAGACCCAGTACTTC.